Listed below are T cell receptor beta chains from one sample, sequenced in a study of blood T cell repertoires in COVID-19. Sequencing was performed with immunoSEQ multiplex PCR; in TCRdb, only in-frame clones are kept and a portion is missing. The profile shows roughly 160,000 clones, over 80% of them singletons. Sequenced sample: peripheral blood. Receptors originate from a woman in her fifties or sixties with acute or convalescent COVID-19. CDR3s include the opening cysteine and the closing phenylalanine or tryptophan. A D gene is named only where the DNA matches it firmly. The listing skips clone size in some rows; elsewhere it reads once, few, many or a size class.

size	D	V	J	CDR3	DNA
few	NA	TRBV9	TRBJ1-3	CASSVGPGHTGGNTIYF	TGTGCCAGCAGCGTAGGGCCGGGCCACACGGGAGGAAACACCATATATTTT
once	NA	TRBV4-3	TRBJ2-1	CASSQVPRRGLSYNEQFF	TGCGCCAGCAGCCAAGTCCCGCGGCGGGGGCTGTCCTACAATGAGCAGTTCTTC
NA	NA	TRBV19	TRBJ1-3	CASKDRLTSSGNTIYF	TGTGCCAGTAAGGACAGACTTACGAGCTCTGGAAACACCATATATTTT
NA	NA	TRBV18	TRBJ1-5	CASSPGDYSNQPQHF	TGTGCCAGCTCGCCAGGAGATTATAGCAATCAGCCCCAGCATTTT
NA	NA	TRBV6-5	TRBJ1-1	CASSYAVNTEAFF	TGTGCCAGCAGTTACGCGGTGAACACTGAAGCTTTCTTT
NA	NA	TRBV11-2	TRBJ1-1	CASSLVPGNTEAFF	TGTGCCAGCAGCTTAGTTCCGGGGAACACTGAAGCTTTCTTT
NA	TRBD1	TRBV5-1	TRBJ2-7	CASSEPGQGNEQYF	TGCGCCAGCAGCGAACCGGGACAGGGAAACGAGCAGTACTTC
once	NA	TRBV5-4	TRBJ2-2	CASSLGRMNTGELFF	TGTGCCAGCAGCTTGGGGAGAATGAACACCGGGGAGCTGTTTTTT
once	NA	TRBV5-1	TRBJ1-2	CASSSQPAGNYGYTF	TGCGCCAGCAGCTCCCAGCCGGCGGGCAACTATGGCTACACCTTC
NA	TRBD2	TRBV6-1	TRBJ2-1	CASSDLAGGNNEQFF	TGTGCCAGCAGTGATTTGGCGGGGGGGAACAATGAGCAGTTCTTC
NA	NA	TRBV27	TRBJ1-1	CASSLSVIVSQEAEAFF	TGTGCCAGCAGTTTATCCGTTATTGTCAGTCAGGAAGCTGAAGCTTTCTTT
NA	TRBD1	TRBV6-4	TRBJ2-2	CASSRDSNTGELFF	TGTGCCAGCAGTAGGGACAGTAACACCGGGGAGCTGTTTTTT
once	TRBD2	TRBV5-4	TRBJ2-2	CASSSSGTRAYTGELFF	TGTGCCAGCAGCAGTTCCGGGACTAGGGCTTACACCGGGGAGCTGTTTTTT
NA	NA	TRBV7-3	TRBJ2-3	CASSSSGSTDTQYF	TGTGCCAGCAGCTCGAGCGGAAGCACAGATACGCAGTATTTT
NA	TRBD1	TRBV19	TRBJ1-2	CASSAGQGAGAYGYTF	TGTGCCAGTAGTGCCGGACAGGGGGCGGGAGCCTATGGCTACACCTTC
NA	NA	TRBV2	TRBJ1-1	CARGDRPNTEAFF	TGTGCCAGAGGTGACAGACCGAACACTGAAGCTTTCTTT
NA	NA	TRBV28	TRBJ1-6	CASSTAGENSPLHF	TGTGCCAGCAGTACTGCGGGTGAGAATTCACCCCTCCACTTT
NA	TRBD1	TRBV19	TRBJ2-3	CASRQGGTDTQYF	TGTGCCAGTAGGCAGGGGGGCACAGATACGCAGTATTTT
NA	TRBD1	TRBV5-1	TRBJ2-2	CASSIQGRNTGELFF	TGCGCCAGCAGCATACAGGGGAGGAACACCGGGGAGCTGTTTTTT
NA	NA	TRBV10-3	TRBJ2-7	CAISDLAVRSYEQYF	TGTGCCATCAGTGATTTGGCGGTCCGCTCCTACGAGCAGTACTTC
few	NA	TRBV6-6	TRBJ2-2	CASSPDYTGELFF	TGTGCCAGCAGCCCGGACTACACCGGGGAGCTGTTTTTT
NA	TRBD2	TRBV6-5	TRBJ2-7	CASSPSGARTYEQYF	TGTGCCAGCAGTCCTAGCGGGGCGAGGACCTACGAGCAGTACTTC
NA	TRBD2	TRBV19	TRBJ2-1	CASRISGGVSYNEQFF	TGTGCCAGTAGGATAAGCGGGGGGGTCTCCTACAATGAGCAGTTCTTC
NA	TRBD1	TRBV5-1	TRBJ2-3	CASSSRDSRTDTQYF	TGCGCCAGCAGCTCCCGGGACAGTCGCACAGATACGCAGTATTTT
NA	NA	TRBV7-8	TRBJ1-2	CASSHGTPVNYGYTF	TGTGCCAGCAGCCACGGGACACCGGTTAACTATGGCTACACCTTC
NA	NA	TRBV4-3	TRBJ1-6	CASSQSPGKTNSPLHF	TGCGCCAGCAGCCAGTCCCCAGGGAAGACTAATTCACCCCTCCACTTT
NA	TRBD1	TRBV24-1	TRBJ1-2	CATSDRDRGGSNYGYTF	TGTGCCACCAGTGACCGGGACAGGGGTGGCTCTAACTATGGCTACACCTTC
NA	TRBD1	TRBV27	TRBJ1-2	CASSLSGTGGRNGYTF	TGTGCCAGCAGTTTATCAGGGACAGGGGGCCGGAATGGCTACACCTTC
NA	NA	TRBV6-5	TRBJ1-1	CASSYSRWRVNTEAFF	TGTGCCAGCAGTTACTCGAGATGGCGGGTGAACACTGAAGCTTTCTTT
NA	NA	TRBV19	TRBJ1-5	CASSSRPGSARNQPQHF	TGTGCCAGTAGTTCTCGGCCGGGTTCAGCCCGCAATCAGCCCCAGCATTTT
NA	NA	TRBV7-3	TRBJ2-2	CASSFGGPGTGELFF	TGTGCCAGCAGCTTCGGGGGGCCGGGCACCGGGGAGCTGTTTTTT
NA	NA	TRBV12-2	TRBJ2-7	CASRLRGCPHYEQYF	TGTGCAAGTCGCTTAAGGGGGTGTCCCCACTACGAGCAGTACTTC
NA	NA	TRBV15	TRBJ1-6	CATSRDPGNSYNSPLHF	TGTGCCACCAGCAGAGATCCGGGGAACTCCTATAATTCACCCCTCCACTTT
NA	TRBD2	TRBV4-3	TRBJ2-2	CASSQESTSGGVINTGELFF	TGCGCCAGCAGCCAAGAGTCGACTAGCGGGGGGGTCATCAACACCGGGGAGCTGTTTTTT
few	NA	TRBV7-2	TRBJ1-5	CASSLESGGGSQPQHF	TGTGCCAGCAGCTTAGAAAGTGGGGGAGGCAGTCAGCCCCAGCATTTT
once	NA	TRBV19	TRBJ2-2	CASSIASPGELFF	TGTGCCAGTAGTATAGCGAGCCCCGGGGAGCTGTTTTTT
NA	TRBD1	TRBV9	TRBJ1-2	CASSVALATGNYGYTF	TGTGCCAGCAGCGTAGCCTTAGCGACAGGGAACTATGGCTACACCTTC
NA	NA	TRBV6-2/TRBV6-3	TRBJ1-5	CASSRLATDSNQPQHF	TGTGCCAGCAGTCGGTTAGCAACCGATAGCAATCAGCCCCAGCATTTT
NA	TRBD2	TRBV6-1	TRBJ2-3	CASSEVKLAGATDTQYF	TGTGCCAGCAGTGAAGTAAAACTAGCGGGGGCCACAGATACGCAGTATTTT
NA	TRBD1	TRBV28	TRBJ1-2	CASSQGTGRNGYTF	TGTGCCAGCAGTCAAGGGACAGGCCGAAATGGCTACACCTTC
once	TRBD1	TRBV7-9	TRBJ2-3	CASSFRGFGTDTQYF	TGTGCCAGCAGCTTCAGGGGGTTTGGCACAGATACGCAGTATTTT
NA	NA	TRBV10-3	TRBJ2-2	CAISAPTGRGTGELFF	TGTGCCATCAGTGCCCCAACAGGGAGAGGGACCGGGGAGCTGTTTTTT
NA	NA	TRBV5-1	TRBJ1-1	CASSLAVSGTEAFF	TGCGCCAGCAGCTTGGCTGTCTCAGGGACTGAAGCTTTCTTT
NA	TRBD1	TRBV5-1	TRBJ1-5	CASAPTGGNQPQHF	TGCGCCAGCGCCCCGACAGGGGGTAATCAGCCCCAGCATTTT
NA	TRBD1	TRBV12-3/TRBV12-4	TRBJ1-1	CASSPGQGEAFF	TGTGCCAGCAGTCCCGGACAGGGTGAAGCTTTCTTT
NA	TRBD1	TRBV29-1	TRBJ2-7	CSVVEGASSYEQYF	TGCAGCGTTGTCGAGGGGGCAAGCTCCTACGAGCAGTACTTC